This T cell receptor beta chain was found in a study of T cells after yellow fever vaccination. CDR1 and CDR2 (germline): SQVTM, ANQGSEA. Trimming stripped 4 bases from V and 1 base from J, with 8 bases between. CDR3 length equals 13 residues. By 5'RACE template switching, TCR cDNA was produced, with a universal primer site and UMIs added in the process. TCRdb called the 5' RACE reads again in MiXCR, with one record for every CDR3 protein. The sample carries 120,000 or so distinct CDR3 sequences, about 7% recorded once. Study findings and constraints: Reappearing after the booster were most of the clones from primary vaccination (about 96% CD4, approximately 88% CD8).

This clonotype has at least ten counts. Its specificity is unknown. The material sequenced was CD4+ T cells sorted from PBMCs, taken around 45 days after the first yellow fever vaccination. The TCR sequence derives from a young man who received the YFV17D yellow fever vaccine. This chain connects TRBV29-1 to TRBJ1-5; D not certain. In DNA, the CDR3 is TGCAGCGTTGCGGCGGACAGCAATCAGCCCCAGCATTTT. This sequence encodes CSVAADSNQPQHF.